This T cell receptor (beta chain) appears in the sequencing data of a study of T-cell memory formation after mild COVID-19. Each CDR3 protein gets one entry after TCRdb re-called the 5' RACE reads with MiXCR. The sample has roughly 600,000 distinct CDR3 sequences, more than 15% seen once; the top ten hold approximately 12%. The material sequenced was PBMCs or a T cell subset sorted from them (not recorded which). This TCR came from an adult woman who had mild COVID-19 (a few samples of this study predate the infection). Cell type and time point are not known.

CDR3 in DNA: TGTGCCAGCAGCTTAGATGCCCAGCCGCGGGGTCCACCCTACGAGCAGTACTTC. Translating it yields CASSLDAQPRGPPYEQYF. V usage is TRBV7-8 and J usage is TRBJ2-7; maybe TRBD2 (6 bases). Germline CDR1 is SGHVS and CDR2 is FQNEAQ. V lost 1 base to trimming and J lost 2 bases, with 21 bases between them. CDR3 length: 18 amino acids.